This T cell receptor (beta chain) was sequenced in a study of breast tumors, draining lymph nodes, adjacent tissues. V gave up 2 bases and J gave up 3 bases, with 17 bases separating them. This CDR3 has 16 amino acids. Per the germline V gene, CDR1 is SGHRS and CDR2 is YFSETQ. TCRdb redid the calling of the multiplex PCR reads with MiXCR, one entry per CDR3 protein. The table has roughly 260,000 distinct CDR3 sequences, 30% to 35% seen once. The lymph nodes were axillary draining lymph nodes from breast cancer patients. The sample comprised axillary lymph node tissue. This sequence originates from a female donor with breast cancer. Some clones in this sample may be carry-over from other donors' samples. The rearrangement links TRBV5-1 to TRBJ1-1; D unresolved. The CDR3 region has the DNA TGCGCCAGCAGCTTATTGACACTTGGGCTGGACACTGAAGCTTTCTTT. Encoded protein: CASSLLTLGLDTEAFF.